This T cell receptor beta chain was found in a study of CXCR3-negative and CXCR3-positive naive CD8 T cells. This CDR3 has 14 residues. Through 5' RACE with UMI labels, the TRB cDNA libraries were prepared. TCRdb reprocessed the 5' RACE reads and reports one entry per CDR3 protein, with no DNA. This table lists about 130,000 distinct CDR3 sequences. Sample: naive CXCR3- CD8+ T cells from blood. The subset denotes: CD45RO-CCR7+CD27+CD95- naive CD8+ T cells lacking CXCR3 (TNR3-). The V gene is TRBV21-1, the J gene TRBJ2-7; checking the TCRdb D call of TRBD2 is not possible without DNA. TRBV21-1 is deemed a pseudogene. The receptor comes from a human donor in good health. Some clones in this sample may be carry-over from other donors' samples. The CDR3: CASRRGLAGLEQYF.